This TCR beta chain was observed in a study of control samples from healthy donors and cancer patients (dated by TCRdb to the early 2020s). For this clone: Its cognate antigen has yet to be identified. No base quality values were provided; no much bigger clone lies one nucleotide off.

The library was produced with the immunoSEQ multiplex PCR assay. Held by TCRdb, this immuneACCESS table contains in-frame sequences only and omits some clones. Under half of the omission traces to an unresolved V gene where checked; the cause of the rest is unknown. This sample has around 90,000 clones in its table, and about 89% of those were observed once. The ten largest account for roughly 21% of the sample. The germline V gene supplies CDR1 SGHDT and CDR2 YYEEEE. The CDR3 measures 14 amino acids from cysteine to phenylalanine. CDR3 DNA is the only sequence kept; it has 42 bases, read in frame from the first base. V sheds 3 bases and J sheds 3 bases, leaving 12 bases between their ends.

The sequenced sample consisted of blood. This receptor chain uses TRBV5-6 and TRBJ1-1; the D gene is perhaps TRBD1, from 5 matching bases. The receptor's source is a man aged 25 to 40 in good health. The CDR3 region reads CASSSGQGHTEAFF. The nucleotide sequence is TGTGCCAGCAGCTCCGGGCAGGGCCACACTGAAGCTTTCTTT.